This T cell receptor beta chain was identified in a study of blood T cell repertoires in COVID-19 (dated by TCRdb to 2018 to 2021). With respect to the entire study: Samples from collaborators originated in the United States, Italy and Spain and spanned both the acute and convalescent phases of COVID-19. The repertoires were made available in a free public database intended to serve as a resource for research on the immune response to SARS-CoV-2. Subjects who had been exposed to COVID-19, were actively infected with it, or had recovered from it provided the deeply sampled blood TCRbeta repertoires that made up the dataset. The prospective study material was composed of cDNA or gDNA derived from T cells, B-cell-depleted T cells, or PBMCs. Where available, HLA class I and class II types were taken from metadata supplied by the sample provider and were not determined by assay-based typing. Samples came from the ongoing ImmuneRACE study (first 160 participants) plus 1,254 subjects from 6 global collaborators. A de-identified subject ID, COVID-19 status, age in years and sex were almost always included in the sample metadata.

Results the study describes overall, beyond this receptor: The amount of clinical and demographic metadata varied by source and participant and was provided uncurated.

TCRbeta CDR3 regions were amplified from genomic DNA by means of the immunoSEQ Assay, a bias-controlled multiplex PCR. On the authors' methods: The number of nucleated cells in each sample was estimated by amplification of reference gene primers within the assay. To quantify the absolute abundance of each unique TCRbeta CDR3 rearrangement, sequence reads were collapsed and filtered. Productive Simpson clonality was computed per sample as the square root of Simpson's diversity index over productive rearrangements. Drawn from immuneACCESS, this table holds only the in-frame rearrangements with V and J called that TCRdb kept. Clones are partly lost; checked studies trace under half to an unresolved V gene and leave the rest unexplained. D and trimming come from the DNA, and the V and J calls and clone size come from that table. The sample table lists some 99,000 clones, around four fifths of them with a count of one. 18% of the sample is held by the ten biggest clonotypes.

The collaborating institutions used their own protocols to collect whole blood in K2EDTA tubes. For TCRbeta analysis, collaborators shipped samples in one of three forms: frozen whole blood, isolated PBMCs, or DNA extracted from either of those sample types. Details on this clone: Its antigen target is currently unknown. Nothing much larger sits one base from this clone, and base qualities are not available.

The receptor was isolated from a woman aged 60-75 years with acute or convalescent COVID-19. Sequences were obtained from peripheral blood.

Here is the DNA: TGTGCCAGCAGCTTGGGTCAAACTAGCGGGTTGAAAAACATTCAGTACTTC. Translated, this is CASSLGQTSGLKNIQYF. The chain employs TRBV5-8 and TRBJ2-4; 9 nucleotides in the junction match TRBD2. Based on the germline V gene, the CDR1 and CDR2 sequences are SGHTS and YDEGEE. Counted from cysteine to phenylalanine, this CDR3 has 17 amino acids. Solely the CDR3 DNA is kept, with 51 bases framed from the first base. Relative to germline, V is missing 0 bases and J is missing 4 bases, with 8 bases of the junction outside any gene match.